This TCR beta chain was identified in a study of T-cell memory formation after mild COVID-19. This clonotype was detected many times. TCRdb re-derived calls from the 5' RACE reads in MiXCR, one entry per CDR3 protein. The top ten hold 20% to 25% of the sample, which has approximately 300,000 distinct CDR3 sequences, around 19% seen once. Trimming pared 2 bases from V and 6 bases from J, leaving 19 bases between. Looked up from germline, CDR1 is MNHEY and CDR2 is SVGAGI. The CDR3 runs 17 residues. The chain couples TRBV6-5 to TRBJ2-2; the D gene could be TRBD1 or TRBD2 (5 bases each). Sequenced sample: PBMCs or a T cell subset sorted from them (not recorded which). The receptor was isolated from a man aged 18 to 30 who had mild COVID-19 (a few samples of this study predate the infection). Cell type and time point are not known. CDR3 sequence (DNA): TGTGCCAGCAGTTACCCCGTTCCGGGGATGGGGCCCGGGGAGCTGTTTTTT. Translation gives CASSYPVPGMGPGELFF.